Following are 10 T cell receptor beta chains from one sample sequenced in a study of blood T cell repertoires in COVID-19. Using immunoSEQ multiplex PCR, the repertoire was profiled, and TCRdb retains in-frame clones only, with some absent. The data contain a few hundred thousand clones, approximately 92% of them singletons. The sequenced material came from PBMCs or T cells enriched from blood (not recorded which). The receptors were gathered from a man between 18 and 29 years old who had recovered from COVID-19.

This clone was observed a few times. CDR3 nucleotide sequence: TGCGCCAGCAGCCAAGGGGTTTGGGCTAGCGGGAGGACAGACTACGAGCAGTACTTC. Protein: CASSQGVWASGRTDYEQYF. The chain links TRBV4-1 to TRBJ2-7, with TRBD2 identical over 11 bases. With 1 base clipped from V and 3 bases from J, the junction kept 14 bases outside the gene matches. The germline V gene encodes CDR1 MGHRA and CDR2 YSYEKL. The CDR3 spans 19 residues.

The chain joins TRBV6-5 to TRBJ2-1; perhaps TRBD2 as D (6 bases). Deletions cut 2 bases from V and 3 bases from J, with 11 bases between. The V gene's germline CDR1 is MNHEY and CDR2 SVGAGI. The CDR3 is made up of 15 amino acids. CDR3 residues: CASSYGGFIYNEQFF. The CDR3 coding sequence is TGTGCCAGCAGTTACGGGGGGTTCATCTACAATGAGCAGTTCTTC.

V and J are TRBV2 and TRBJ2-1; the D is unclear. V lost 8 bases and J lost 4, with 6 bases in between. This CDR3 has 11 amino acids. CDR1 and CDR2 from the germline V gene are SNHLY and FYNNEI. The CDR3 bases are TGTGCCAGCTCAGGTTACAATGAGCAGTTCTTC. Translation: CASSGYNEQFF.

This clone was detected a few times. The V call is TRBV19, the J call TRBJ2-2; D is uncertain. This CDR3 is built from 11 residues. Germline CDR1 LNHDA, CDR2 SQIVND (reference sequence). With 3 bases removed from V and 8 bases from J, the gap between germline ends came to 4 bases. CDR3 sequence: CASSIMGELFF. In nucleotides, the CDR3 is TGTGCCAGTAGTATTATGGGGGAGCTGTTTTTT.

The count of this clone is one. The gene calls are TRBV28 and TRBJ2-4, with D unresolved. The CDR3 is 12 amino acids. Germline CDR1 reads MDHEN; CDR2 reads SYDVKM. Between the trimmed V and J ends, which lost 2 bases and 8 bases, there was a span of 7 bases. CDR3 DNA sequence: TGTGCCAGCAGTTTAGGCTCTGACATTCAGTACTTC. Amino acids: CASSLGSDIQYF.

The chain combines TRBV7-9 with TRBJ1-2; TRBD1 matches 7 bases. The J segment lost 14 bases and the V segment lost 1 base, leaving 7 bases of the junction unmatched. CDR1 is SEHNR and CDR2 is FQNEAQ in the germline V gene (reference sequence). This CDR3 comprises 12 residues. CDR3 region: CASSLEVRGKTF. In DNA, the CDR3 is TGTGCCAGCAGCTTAGAGGTCAGGGGGAAAACCTTC.

This chain connects TRBV28 to TRBJ2-1; a weak D match, TRBD2 (5 bases). There are 13 residues in the CDR3. The germline gives CDR1 MDHEN, CDR2 SYDVKM. V lost 5 bases to trimming and J lost 5 bases, with 10 bases between them. DNA for the CDR3: TGTGCCAGCAGTCCCGGGGTCGACAATGAGCAGTTCTTC. Amino acids: CASSPGVDNEQFF.

This clone was seen once. The V call is TRBV5-1, the J call TRBJ2-2, with a tentative D call TRBD1 (5 bases). Germline V gene data show CDR1 as SGHRS and CDR2 as YFSETQ. The CDR3 sequence is 17 residues long. Trimming cost V 2 bases and J 1 base, with 15 bases left between them. Here the CDR3 DNA reads TGCGCCAGCAGCTTCCCACAGGTGAACTTGAACACCGGGGAGCTGTTTTTT. Its protein product is CASSFPQVNLNTGELFF.

This chain uses TRBV5-1 with TRBJ2-2; TRBD2 is a possible D gene (6 bases). Germline V gene data show CDR1 as SGHRS and CDR2 as YFSETQ. The CDR3 is 14 residues long. Deletions cut 2 bases from V and 5 bases from J, with 10 bases between. The CDR3 loop is CASSLGGPTGELFF. Here the CDR3 DNA reads TGCGCCAGCAGCTTAGGAGGGCCTACCGGGGAGCTGTTTTTT.

The CDR3 DNA is TGTGCCAATCGACAGGGGCCCCTAAATGAGGCTTTCTTT. Its protein product is CANRQGPLNEAFF. J is TRBJ1-1 and V is TRBV12-3 or TRBV12-4; 8 bases agree with TRBD1. V was pared by 10 bases and J by 11 bases, with 15 bases of the junction left unmatched. This CDR3 region has 13 residues.